The clone carrying this TCR beta chain was observed once. Its antigen is undetermined. This specimen belongs to a study of T cell responses to AZD1222 COVID-19 vaccine. Investigators merged groups given second doses at roughly 4 or roughly 12 weeks. V lost 7 bases and J lost 0, with 21 bases in between. The CDR3 extends over 17 amino acids. The germline CDR1 and CDR2 sequences are SEHNR and FQNEAQ (reference sequence). Measured with immunoSEQ multiplex PCR; TCRdb has only the in-frame clones, and not every one. The sample lists 120,000 or so clones, roughly 92% occurring once. Study conclusions and caveats: Only five or six AZD1222 recipients were seropositive at baseline. Spike-spanning, vaccine-associated CD4 TCRs were dominant at 160-218 and 743-854. Clonal diversity was possibly underestimated; the donors were predominantly white British and more often female.

Sequences were derived from peripheral blood, sampled 28 days after the second AZD1222 dose. The chain links TRBV7-9 to TRBJ1-1; D unresolved. The sequence was obtained from an adult who received the AZD1222 COVID-19 vaccine. The DNA for the CDR3 is TGTGCCAGCATCCAACCGGGTGGGAGAGCCTTGAACACTGAAGCTTTCTTT. This encodes CASIQPGGRALNTEAFF.